A selection of T cell receptor beta chains follows, all from one sample in a study of cytomegalovirus exposure and HLA in healthy donors. Only in-frame clones appear in the TCRdb table, and some are missing; sequencing was by immunoSEQ multiplex PCR. Counted here are around 150,000 clones, about 78% occurring once; the ten biggest clones make up more than 1.2%. Sequences were obtained from PBMCs. Receptors originate from a male donor in good health and CMV-seronegative. Both conserved end residues are part of each CDR3. The D gene is left open where the match is weak. Where a row states a size, it is once, few, many or the class of an expanded clone; other rows omit it.

- - TRBJ1-4 TRBV9 TGTGCCAGCAGCGTAGCGGGGGGCGCGAATGAAAAACTGTTTTTT CASSVAGGANEKLFF
- - TRBJ1-2 TRBV6-5 TGTGCCACAGGAGGCAGTTCCTATGGCTACACCTTC CATGGSSYGYTF
- TRBD2 TRBJ2-5 TRBV7-2 TGTGCCAGCAGCTTAGGGCTAGCGGGGGAGACCCAGTACTTC CASSLGLAGETQYF
- - TRBJ1-4 TRBV9 TGTGCCAGCAGCGTAGGCACGGATGAAAAACTGTTTTTT CASSVGTDEKLFF
- TRBD1 TRBJ1-5 TRBV2 TGTGCCAGCAGTTTGGGACAGGGGTACAATCAGCCCCAGCATTTT CASSLGQGYNQPQHF
- TRBD2 TRBJ2-5 TRBV4-3 TGCGCCAGCAGCCTGGAAAGCGGGGGGGCAAGAGAGACCCAGTACTTC CASSLESGGARETQYF
- - TRBJ2-3 TRBV7-2 TGTGCCAGCAGCTTAGCGGCGGCCCCTAGCACAGATACGCAGTATTTT CASSLAAAPSTDTQYF
- - TRBJ1-2 TRBV7-2 TGTGCCAGCAGCCTAACTCCAGGCTTAAACTATGGCTACACCTTC CASSLTPGLNYGYTF
- - TRBJ2-5 TRBV11-1 TGTGCCAGCAGCTTAGACGGGGTCCAAGAGACCCAGTACTTC CASSLDGVQETQYF
few - TRBJ2-6 TRBV19 TGTGCCAGTAGGGGTCGGGGATCGCGGGCTGGGGCCAACGTCCTGACTTTC CASRGRGSRAGANVLTF
- - TRBJ2-1 TRBV5-1 TGCGCCAGCAGCCCCGTCTTCGGGGACAATGAGCAGTTCTTC CASSPVFGDNEQFF
few TRBD2 TRBJ2-3 TRBV2 TGTGCCAGCAGTGAAGGGGGACTAGAAGCAGATACGCAGTATTTT CASSEGGLEADTQYF
- - TRBJ2-7 TRBV7-3 TGTGCCAGCAGCCCGGGGGAGGCTCGAGAGCAGTACTTC CASSPGEAREQYF
- - TRBJ1-2 TRBV28 TGTGCCAGCAGTTCCGACAGAAACTATGGCTACACCTTC CASSSDRNYGYTF
- TRBD1 TRBJ2-1 TRBV6-1 TGTGCCACCTCAACAGGGGACAATGAGCAGTTCTTC CATSTGDNEQFF
- - TRBJ1-3 TRBV7-2 TGTGCCAGCAGCCCCGGGGGGTCCCGATCTGGAAACACCATATATTTT CASSPGGSRSGNTIYF